Listed below are T cell receptor beta chains from one sample, sequenced in a study of Ad26.COV2.S vaccination and SARS-CoV-2 variants. Generated by immunoSEQ multiplex PCR, the TCRdb table keeps only in-frame clones and is missing some. In the table there are about 350,000 clones, more than 85% of which are singletons. The input for sequencing was peripheral blood, taken in a trial of Ad26.COV2.S vaccine versus placebo. The receptors shown here come from a person between 18 and 60 years old who received the Ad26.COV2.S COVID-19 vaccine or a placebo. CDR3s include the opening cysteine and the closing phenylalanine or tryptophan. A D gene is named only where the DNA matches it firmly. Size is stated for part of the rows, as once, few or many counts, or as a class when the clone is expanded.

d_call: TRBD1; clone_size: NA; v_call: TRBV4-1; j_call: TRBJ1-1; cdr3_aa: CASSPGQGNTEAFF; cdr3_nt: TGCGCCAGCAGCCCAGGACAGGGAAACACTGAAGCTTTCTTT
d_call: NA; clone_size: NA; v_call: TRBV5-5; j_call: TRBJ2-1; cdr3_aa: CASSSRVLDNEQFF; cdr3_nt: TGTGCCAGCAGCTCGAGGGTCCTCGACAATGAGCAGTTCTTC
d_call: NA; clone_size: NA; v_call: TRBV28; j_call: TRBJ1-5; cdr3_aa: CASSFTADGSSQHF; cdr3_nt: TGTGCCAGCAGTTTTACCGCGGACGGCTCGTCCCAGCATTTT
d_call: NA; clone_size: once; v_call: TRBV9; j_call: TRBJ2-1; cdr3_aa: CASSVALEGTYNEQFF; cdr3_nt: TGTGCCAGCAGCGTAGCTTTGGAGGGGACCTACAATGAGCAGTTCTTC
d_call: TRBD2; clone_size: NA; v_call: TRBV5-1; j_call: TRBJ2-3; cdr3_aa: CASSPRIAGPDTQYF; cdr3_nt: TGCGCCAGCAGCCCGAGGATAGCGGGACCAGATACGCAGTATTTT
d_call: NA; clone_size: few; v_call: TRBV5-1; j_call: TRBJ2-2; cdr3_aa: CASSLGKTGELFF; cdr3_nt: TGCGCCAGCAGCTTGGGAAAGACCGGGGAGCTGTTTTTT
d_call: NA; clone_size: once; v_call: TRBV21-1; j_call: TRBJ1-1; cdr3_aa: CASHHTTGVEAFF; cdr3_nt: TGTGCCAGCCACCATACGACTGGGGTTGAAGCTTTCTTT
d_call: NA; clone_size: NA; v_call: TRBV5-6; j_call: TRBJ2-1; cdr3_aa: CASSLGGFDNEQFF; cdr3_nt: TGTGCCAGCAGCTTGGGTGGGTTTGACAATGAGCAGTTCTTC
d_call: NA; clone_size: NA; v_call: TRBV24-1; j_call: TRBJ2-1; cdr3_aa: CATSDFSTGAYNEQFF; cdr3_nt: TGTGCCACCAGTGATTTTAGTACAGGTGCCTACAATGAGCAGTTCTTC
d_call: TRBD2; clone_size: NA; v_call: TRBV10-1; j_call: TRBJ2-2; cdr3_aa: CASSESGGRSTGELFF; cdr3_nt: TGCGCCAGCAGTGAGTCGGGCGGGAGGAGCACCGGGGAGCTGTTTTTT
d_call: NA; clone_size: NA; v_call: TRBV3-1/TRBV3-2; j_call: TRBJ2-6; cdr3_aa: CASSPRTASSGANVLTF; cdr3_nt: TGTGCCAGCAGCCCCCGGACGGCGAGCTCTGGGGCCAACGTCCTGACTTTC
d_call: NA; clone_size: NA; v_call: TRBV19; j_call: TRBJ1-2; cdr3_aa: CASSIRDGYTF; cdr3_nt: TGTGCCAGTAGTATAAGGGACGGCTACACCTTC
d_call: TRBD1; clone_size: NA; v_call: TRBV7-9; j_call: TRBJ2-5; cdr3_aa: CASSPNGQEETQYF; cdr3_nt: TGTGCCAGCAGCCCTAACGGACAGGAGGAGACCCAGTACTTC
d_call: TRBD2; clone_size: once; v_call: TRBV5-1; j_call: TRBJ2-3; cdr3_aa: CASRSGAGVADTQYF; cdr3_nt: TGCGCCAGCAGGTCGGGAGCGGGAGTCGCAGATACGCAGTATTTT
d_call: NA; clone_size: NA; v_call: TRBV2; j_call: TRBJ2-7; cdr3_aa: CASSYREGVNEQYF; cdr3_nt: TGTGCCAGCAGTTACAGGGAAGGGGTGAACGAGCAGTACTTC
d_call: TRBD1; clone_size: NA; v_call: TRBV4-1; j_call: TRBJ1-1; cdr3_aa: CASSPRQGGTEAFF; cdr3_nt: TGCGCCAGCAGCCCCCGACAGGGGGGCACTGAAGCTTTCTTT
d_call: NA; clone_size: once; v_call: TRBV5-1; j_call: TRBJ2-1; cdr3_aa: CASSLDKGSYNEQFF; cdr3_nt: TGCGCCAGCAGCTTGGATAAGGGCTCCTACAATGAGCAGTTCTTC
d_call: NA; clone_size: NA; v_call: TRBV7-2; j_call: TRBJ1-1; cdr3_aa: CASSHQGRSAEAFF; cdr3_nt: TGTGCCAGCAGCCACCAGGGCCGGAGCGCTGAAGCTTTCTTT
d_call: NA; clone_size: NA; v_call: TRBV5-6; j_call: TRBJ2-1; cdr3_aa: CASSSKTRSYNEQFF; cdr3_nt: TGTGCCAGCAGCTCCAAGACAAGGTCCTACAATGAGCAGTTCTTC
d_call: NA; clone_size: once; v_call: TRBV7-2; j_call: TRBJ1-1; cdr3_aa: CASSLARRYTEAFF; cdr3_nt: TGTGCCAGCAGCTTAGCTCGTAGGTACACTGAAGCTTTCTTT
d_call: TRBD1; clone_size: NA; v_call: TRBV10-3; j_call: TRBJ1-1; cdr3_aa: CAIRETGPEAFF; cdr3_nt: TGTGCCATCAGAGAGACAGGGCCTGAAGCTTTCTTT
d_call: TRBD1; clone_size: NA; v_call: TRBV28; j_call: TRBJ2-7; cdr3_aa: CASSTSGTGGAEQYF; cdr3_nt: TGTGCCAGCAGTACCTCCGGGACAGGGGGCGCCGAGCAGTACTTC
d_call: TRBD1; clone_size: NA; v_call: TRBV23-1; j_call: TRBJ2-7; cdr3_aa: CASSPNRGRFHEQYF; cdr3_nt: TGCGCCAGCAGTCCAAACAGGGGGCGCTTCCACGAGCAGTACTTC
d_call: NA; clone_size: NA; v_call: TRBV6-4; j_call: TRBJ1-5; cdr3_aa: CASIERTSGKMNSNQPQHF; cdr3_nt: TGTGCCAGCATTGAAAGGACATCCGGCAAGATGAATAGCAATCAGCCCCAGCATTTT
d_call: NA; clone_size: NA; v_call: TRBV15; j_call: TRBJ2-7; cdr3_aa: CATSRSGLTYEQYF; cdr3_nt: TGTGCCACCAGCAGATCCGGACTAACCTACGAGCAGTACTTC
d_call: NA; clone_size: once; v_call: TRBV5-8; j_call: TRBJ2-1; cdr3_aa: CASSVVNGAADNEQFF; cdr3_nt: TGTGCCAGCAGCGTGGTAAACGGGGCCGCCGACAATGAGCAGTTCTTC
d_call: NA; clone_size: NA; v_call: TRBV19; j_call: TRBJ2-3; cdr3_aa: CASSHRVTSTDTQYF; cdr3_nt: TGTGCCAGTAGTCACAGGGTAACTAGCACAGATACGCAGTATTTT
d_call: NA; clone_size: NA; v_call: TRBV4-3; j_call: TRBJ2-2; cdr3_aa: CASSQRVSFAGELFF; cdr3_nt: TGCGCCAGCAGCCAAAGGGTTAGCTTCGCCGGGGAGCTGTTTTTT
d_call: TRBD2; clone_size: NA; v_call: TRBV28; j_call: TRBJ2-1; cdr3_aa: CASRRERGSSDNEQFF; cdr3_nt: TGTGCCAGCAGGCGCGAGCGGGGCAGTTCCGACAATGAGCAGTTCTTC
d_call: NA; clone_size: NA; v_call: TRBV6-2/TRBV6-3; j_call: TRBJ2-7; cdr3_aa: CASSYFAAPGGRSSYEQYF; cdr3_nt: TGTGCCAGCAGTTACTTTGCGGCCCCCGGGGGTCGAAGCTCCTACGAGCAGTACTTC
d_call: NA; clone_size: NA; v_call: TRBV12-3/TRBV12-4; j_call: TRBJ2-2; cdr3_aa: CASSLTTAGELFF; cdr3_nt: TGTGCCAGCAGCCTAACGACAGCCGGGGAGCTGTTTTTT
d_call: NA; clone_size: NA; v_call: TRBV13; j_call: TRBJ2-7; cdr3_aa: CASSLAREDSYEQYF; cdr3_nt: TGTGCCAGCAGCTTAGCAAGGGAGGACTCCTACGAGCAGTACTTC
d_call: NA; clone_size: NA; v_call: TRBV20-1; j_call: TRBJ1-1; cdr3_aa: CSASGGRGTEAFF; cdr3_nt: TGCAGTGCTAGTGGGGGGCGCGGTACTGAAGCTTTCTTT
d_call: TRBD2; clone_size: NA; v_call: TRBV2; j_call: TRBJ2-7; cdr3_aa: CASSDKSGRGTYEQYF; cdr3_nt: TGTGCCAGCAGTGACAAGAGCGGGAGAGGGACCTACGAGCAGTACTTC